This TCR beta chain was observed in a study of T cells in Graves' hyperthyroidism and ophthalmopathy. Study-wide background: At initial diagnosis, before any treatment had begun, peripheral blood was obtained. Overall study results and limits: Ophthalmopathy could be told apart from stable hyperthyroidism with a 13 V-J model.

Among the patients, aged 18 to 65, hyperthyroidism was newly diagnosed and had lasted under 2 months. The CDR3 has 16 residues. CDR1 and CDR2 (germline): MNHEY, SVGEGT. Using RNA transcripts as the source, TCR beta CDR3 regions were amplified. HTBI primers drove first-round RT-PCR of the TCR CDR3. In TCRdb, the multiplex PCR reads were re-called with MiXCR into one record per CDR3 protein. The sample consists of approximately 560,000 distinct CDR3 sequences, 15% to 18% of them appearing once. To note about this clonotype: The antigen is not known. At one boundary the junction diverges from the germline segment, which might be a read error.

Sequencing was performed on blood. This receptor was obtained from a woman in her 30s with Graves' hyperthyroidism. The rearrangement uses TRBV6-2 or TRBV6-3 and TRBJ2-7, with D tentatively TRBD2 (7 bases). This chain's CDR3 is CASSLLAGASLYGQYF. The CDR3, as DNA: TGTGCCAGCAGTTTACTGGCGGGGGCTAGTCTCTACGGGCAGTACTTC.